Detailed here is one T cell receptor (beta chain). Its cognate antigen is unknown. Amplification used 60 Vbeta primers and 13 Jbeta primers. Libraries were prepared by immunoSEQ multiplex PCR; TCRdb keeps only in-frame clonotypes and omits some of them. The table lists about 160,000 clones, 86% of them singletons. Germline V lookup: CDR1 PRHDT, CDR2 FYEKMQ (reference sequence). V dropped 5 bases and J dropped 0; count of bases not matched to a gene: 7. The CDR3 is made up of 16 amino acids. This entry is derived from a study of cytomegalovirus exposure and HLA in healthy donors. Study-level findings and limits: Immune exposure was documented only through CMV serostatus.

This TCR derives from a woman between 18 and 29 years old in good health and CMV-seronegative. Sequencing used PBMCs. The rearrangement joins TRBV13 to TRBJ2-3; TRBD1 matches 8 bases. DNA of the CDR3: TGTGCCAGCAGCCCCCGACAGGGGACTAGCACAGATACGCAGTATTTT. As protein: CASSPRQGTSTDTQYF.